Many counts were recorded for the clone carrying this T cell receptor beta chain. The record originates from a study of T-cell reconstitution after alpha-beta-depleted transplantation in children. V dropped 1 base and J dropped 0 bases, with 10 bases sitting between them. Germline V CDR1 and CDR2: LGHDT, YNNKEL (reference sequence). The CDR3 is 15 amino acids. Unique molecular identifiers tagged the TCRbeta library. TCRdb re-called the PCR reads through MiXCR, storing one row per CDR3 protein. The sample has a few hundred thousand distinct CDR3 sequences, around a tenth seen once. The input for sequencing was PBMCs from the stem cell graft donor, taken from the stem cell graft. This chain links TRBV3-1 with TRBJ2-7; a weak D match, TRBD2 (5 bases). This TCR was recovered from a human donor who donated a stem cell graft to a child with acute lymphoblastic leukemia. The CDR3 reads CASSQVKTNSYEQYF. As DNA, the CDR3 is TGTGCCAGCAGCCAAGTAAAGACTAACTCCTACGAGCAGTACTTC.